This T cell receptor (beta chain) emerged from a study of control samples from healthy donors and cancer patients. TCRdb's table, derived via immunoSEQ multiplex PCR, lists solely in-frame clones and lacks some. Counted here are approximately 180,000 clones, more than 85% occurring once; the ten biggest clones make up around 2%. V dropped 6 bases and J dropped 10 bases, with 12 bases sitting between them. CDR1 and CDR2 from the germline V gene are MNHEY and SVGAGI. CDR3 length: 12 residues. The sequencing input was blood. J is TRBJ1-4 and V is TRBV6-5; TRBD1 is a possible D gene (5 bases). The origin of this receptor is a woman aged 40 to 50 in good health. DNA of the CDR3: TGTGCCAGCAGCCTGGGGGGTGGAAAACTGTTTTTT. Protein product: CASSLGGGKLFF.